The source of this T cell receptor (beta chain) is a study of T cells after yellow fever vaccination. Only a few counts were recorded for this clonotype. The CDR3 covers 16 residues. Unmatched junction bases numbered 20, after V lost 12 bases and J lost 7 bases. CDR1 is KGHDR, CDR2 SFDVKD, per germline. TCRdb ran MiXCR on the 5' RACE reads and lists one entry per CDR3 protein. The sample lists under 350,000 distinct CDR3 sequences, about 4% occurring once. The chain couples TRBV24-1 to TRBJ1-5, with TRBD1 matching 7 bases. This receptor was identified in a man between 18 and 35 years old who received the YFV17D yellow fever vaccine. Sequencing was performed on PBMCs, taken 5 days after the yellow fever booster vaccination. The CDR3 region has the DNA TGTGCCCCCGGCGAAGGCGCGACAGGGTCCAGGCAGCCCCAGCATTTT. Encoded protein: CAPGEGATGSRQPQHF.